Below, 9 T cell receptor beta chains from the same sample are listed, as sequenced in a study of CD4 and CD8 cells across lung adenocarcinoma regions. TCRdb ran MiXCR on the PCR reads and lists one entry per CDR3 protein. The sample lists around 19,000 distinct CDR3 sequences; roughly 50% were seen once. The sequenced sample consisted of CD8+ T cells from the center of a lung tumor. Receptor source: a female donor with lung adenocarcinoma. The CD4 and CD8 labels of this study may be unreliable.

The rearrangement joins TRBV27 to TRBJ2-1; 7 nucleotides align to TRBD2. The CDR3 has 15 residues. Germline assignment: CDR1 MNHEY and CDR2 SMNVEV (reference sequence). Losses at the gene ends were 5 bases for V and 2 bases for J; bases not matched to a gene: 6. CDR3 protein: CASSPFGRPYNEQFF. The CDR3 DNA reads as TGTGCCAGCAGTCCTTTCGGGAGGCCCTACAATGAGCAGTTCTTC.

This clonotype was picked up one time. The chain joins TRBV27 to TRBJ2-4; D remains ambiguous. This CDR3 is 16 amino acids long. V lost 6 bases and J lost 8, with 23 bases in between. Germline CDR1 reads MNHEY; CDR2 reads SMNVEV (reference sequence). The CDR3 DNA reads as TGTGCCAGCAGAGAACACGGGCTGCCCGACCAAGACATTCAGTACTTC. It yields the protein CASREHGLPDQDIQYF.

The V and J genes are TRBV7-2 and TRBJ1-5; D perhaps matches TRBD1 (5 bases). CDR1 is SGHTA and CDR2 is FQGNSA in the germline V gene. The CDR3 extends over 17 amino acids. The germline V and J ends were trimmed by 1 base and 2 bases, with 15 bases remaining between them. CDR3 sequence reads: CASSLVQAFGGNQPQHF. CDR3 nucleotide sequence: TGTGCCAGCAGCTTAGTACAGGCGTTTGGGGGCAATCAGCCCCAGCATTTT.

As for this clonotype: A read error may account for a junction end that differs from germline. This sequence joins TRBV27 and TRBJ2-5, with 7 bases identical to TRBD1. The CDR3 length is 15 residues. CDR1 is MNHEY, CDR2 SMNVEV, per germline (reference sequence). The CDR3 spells CAGRQGVGVPETQYF. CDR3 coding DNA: TGTGCCGGCAGGCAGGGGGTAGGAGTCCCAGAGACCCAGTATTTC.

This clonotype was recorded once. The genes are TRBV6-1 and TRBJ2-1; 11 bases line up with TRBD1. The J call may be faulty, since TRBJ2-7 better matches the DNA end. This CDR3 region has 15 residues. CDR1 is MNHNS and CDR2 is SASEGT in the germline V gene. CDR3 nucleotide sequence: TGTGCCAGCAGTGAAGGGACAGGGGGCTACAATGAGCAGTACTTC. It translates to CASSEGTGGYNEQYF.

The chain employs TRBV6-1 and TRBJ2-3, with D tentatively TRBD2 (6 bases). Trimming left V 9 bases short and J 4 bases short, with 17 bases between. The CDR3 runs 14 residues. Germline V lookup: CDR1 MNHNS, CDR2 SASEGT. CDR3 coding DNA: TGTGCCAGTCGGATGGCCGGAGGGTCAGATACGCAGTATTTT. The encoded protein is CASRMAGGSDTQYF.

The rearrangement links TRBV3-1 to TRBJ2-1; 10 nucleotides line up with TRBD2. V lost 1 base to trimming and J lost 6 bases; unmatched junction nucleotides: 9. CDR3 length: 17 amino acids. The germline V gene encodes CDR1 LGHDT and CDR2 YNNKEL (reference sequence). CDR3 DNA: TGTGCCAGCAGCCAAGTGGGGGCTAGCGGGAGTCGCAATGAGCAGTTCTTC. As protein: CASSQVGASGSRNEQFF.

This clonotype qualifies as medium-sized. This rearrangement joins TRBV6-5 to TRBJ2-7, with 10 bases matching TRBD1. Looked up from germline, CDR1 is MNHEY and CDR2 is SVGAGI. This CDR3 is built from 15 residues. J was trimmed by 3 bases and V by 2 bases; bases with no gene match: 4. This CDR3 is CASSYRGTGDYEQYV. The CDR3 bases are TGTGCCAGCAGTTACCGGGGGACAGGGGACTACGAGCAGTACGTC.

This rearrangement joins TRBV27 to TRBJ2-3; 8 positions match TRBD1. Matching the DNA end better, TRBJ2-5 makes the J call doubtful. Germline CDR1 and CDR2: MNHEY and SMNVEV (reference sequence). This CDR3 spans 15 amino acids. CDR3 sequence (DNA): TGTTGCAGGGGGCAGGGGGGCCGTCTCACAGATACCCAGTACTTC. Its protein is CCRGQGGRLTDTQYF.